This entry lists 28 T cell receptor beta chains sequenced from one sample in a study of molecular identifiers for immune sequencing clone quantification. Each CDR3 protein gets one entry after TCRdb re-called the PCR reads with MiXCR. This table has about 500,000 distinct CDR3 sequences, roughly 25% appearing once. Material for sequencing was naive CD8+ T cells from blood, with Jurkat cell RNA spiked in. Documented subset: FACS-sorted CD8+CD4-CCR7+CD45RA+ naive T cells. The origin of the receptors is a human donor in good health. Some libraries in this study had Jurkat cell RNA spiked in.

The DNA for the CDR3 is TGTGCCAGCAGGGACAGGGGAGAGAATGAGCAGTTCTTC. It translates to CASRDRGENEQFF. The rearrangement links TRBV28 to TRBJ2-1; 9 positions agree with TRBD1. J gave up 7 bases and V 6 bases, and 4 bases lay outside the gene matches. The CDR3 consists of 13 residues. From germline, CDR1 is MDHEN and CDR2 SYDVKM.

The chain employs TRBV7-9 and TRBJ2-3, with D possibly matching TRBD1 (5 bases). Between the trimmed V and J ends, which lost 2 bases and 4 bases, there was a span of 19 bases. This CDR3 comprises 17 residues. Germline-derived CDR1 and CDR2 are SEHNR and FQNEAQ (reference sequence). CDR3 nucleotides: TGTGCCAGCAGCTTAAATTCAGGGTATCGAAGGGCAGATACGCAGTATTTT. Residues: CASSLNSGYRRADTQYF.

The chain joins TRBV12-3 or TRBV12-4 to TRBJ1-4, with a possible D match to TRBD1 (5 bases). CDR3 size: 14 residues. Trimming shortened V by 2 bases and J by 4 bases, and 8 bases separated the two germline ends. CDR3 in amino acids: CASSLSGLNEKLFF. The DNA for the CDR3 is TGTGCCAGCAGTTTATCGGGGCTTAATGAAAAACTGTTTTTT.

This clonotype was counted a few times. J is TRBJ2-1 and V is TRBV9, with 10 nucleotides matching TRBD2. The CDR3 is made up of 16 amino acids. The V gene end was trimmed by 3 bases and the J gene end by 8 bases; junction bases not matched to a gene: 11. The V gene's germline CDR1 is SGDLS and CDR2 YYNGEE. The DNA of the CDR3 is TGTGCCAGCAGCGAACTGAGCGGGGGGGCTCTTGATGAGCAGTTCTTC. This sequence encodes CASSELSGGALDEQFF.

V and J are TRBV7-9 and TRBJ1-2; 7 positions match TRBD1. Germline V lookup: CDR1 SEHNR, CDR2 FQNEAQ (reference sequence). Losses at the gene ends were 1 base for V and 2 bases for J; bases not matched to a gene: 4. The CDR3 is 15 residues long. CDR3 nucleotide sequence: TGTGCCAGCAGCTTAGAAGTGGGACAGAACTATGGCTACACCTTC. It yields the protein CASSLEVGQNYGYTF.

This chain links TRBV13 with TRBJ2-2, with D unclear. The CDR3 is made up of 15 amino acids. From germline, CDR1 is PRHDT and CDR2 FYEKMQ (reference sequence). V lost 3 bases and J lost 4, with 12 bases in between. Here the CDR3 reads CASSLKSITTGELFF. CDR3 coding DNA: TGTGCCAGCAGCTTGAAGAGTATTACCACCGGGGAGCTGTTTTTT.

Remarks on this clonotype: One end of the junction varies from germline; a read error may be responsible. The chain is built from TRBV12-3 or TRBV12-4 and TRBJ1-1, with 7 positions matching TRBD1. The CDR3 has 14 amino acids. As DNA, the CDR3 is TGTGCCTGCAGTCTCGGGACAGCGAACACTGAAGCTTTCTTT. This encodes CACSLGTANTEAFF.

This clonotype turned up a few times. This chain connects TRBV20-1 to TRBJ2-7; 14 nucleotides line up with TRBD2. Germline V gene lookup returns CDR1 DFQATT and CDR2 SNEGSKA (reference sequence). V shed 5 bases, J shed 3 bases, and the junction held 9 bases outside the gene matches. The CDR3 runs to 16 residues. CDR3 region: CSAPLPGLAGDYEQYF. The CDR3 bases are TGCAGTGCTCCCCTTCCGGGACTAGCGGGAGACTACGAGCAGTACTTC.

The chain links TRBV19 to TRBJ2-1; 9 positions agree with TRBD2. V was pared by 5 bases and J by 6 bases, with 5 bases of the junction left unmatched. The CDR3 contains 14 residues. Germline assignment: CDR1 LNHDA and CDR2 SQIVND (reference sequence). The CDR3 DNA reads TGTGCCAGTAGTCATAGCGGGAGTAGCAATGAGCAGTTCTTC. Translated: CASSHSGSSNEQFF.

A note on this clonotype: A read error may explain this, as a much larger clone is one base away. The rearrangement uses TRBV14 and TRBJ1-2, with TRBD1 identical over 7 bases. The germline V gene has CDR1 SGHDN and CDR2 FVKESK. The CDR3 is made up of 14 amino acids. V lost 4 bases and J lost 5; bases outside the gene matches: 7. This CDR3 is CASSLFGTAYGYTF. Here the CDR3 DNA reads TGTGCCAGCAGCCTCTTCGGGACAGCATATGGCTACACCTTC. Variable domain in full (rest from reference TRBV14 and TRBJ1-2): EAGVTQFPSHSVIEKGQTVTLRCDPISGHDNLYWYRRVMGKEIKFLLHFVKESKQDESGMPNNRFLAERTGGTYSTLKVQPAELEDSGVYFCASSLFGTAYGYTFGSGTRLTVV.

Ten or more counts support this clonotype. The chain employs TRBV6-9 and TRBJ1-5; perhaps TRBD1 as D (6 bases). Per the germline V gene, CDR1 is MNHGY and CDR2 is SVAAGI. Trimming pared 5 bases from V and 7 bases from J, leaving 24 bases between. The CDR3 is made up of 17 amino acids. The CDR3 reads CASSAHREEGRGQPQHF. DNA of the CDR3: TGTGCCAGCAGTGCCCACAGGGAAGAGGGACGAGGACAGCCCCAGCATTTT.

In its sample, this clonotype was seen many times. The genes are TRBV7-6 and TRBJ2-3; a weak D match, TRBD2 (6 bases). The CDR3 consists of 16 residues. Germline lookup yields CDR1 SGHVS and CDR2 FNYEAQ. Trimming shortened V by 5 bases and J by 0 bases, and 15 bases separated the two germline ends. The CDR3 sequence is CASSLTSAVSTDTQYF. DNA of the CDR3: TGTGCCAGCAGCCTGACTAGTGCCGTCAGCACAGATACGCAGTATTTT.

Worth noting for this clonotype: This may be a read error: a much more frequent sequence differs by one nucleotide. The chain is built from TRBV4-3 and TRBJ2-7, with 9 bases matching TRBD1. The CDR3 has 15 residues. From germline, CDR1 is LGHNA and CDR2 YSLEER. After removal of 5 bases from V and 0 bases from J, the junction contained 5 bases not matched to a gene. CDR3 coding DNA: TGCGCCAGCAGCTCCGGGACAGGGAACTCCTACGAGCAGTACTTC. Its protein product is CASSSGTGNSYEQYF.

This clonotype was found many times. The CDR3 nucleotides read TGTGCTAGTGGGCTAGGGCAGAACACTGAAGCTTTCTTT. Translation: CASGLGQNTEAFF. The rearrangement links TRBV12-5 to TRBJ1-1, with D unclear. The germline V gene encodes CDR1 LGHNT and CDR2 FRNRAP. V was trimmed by 6 bases and J by 1 base, leaving 9 bases between them. This CDR3 comprises 13 residues. The whole variable domain, remainder taken from reference TRBV12-5 and TRBJ1-1, is DARVTQTPRHKVTEMGQEVTMRCQPILGHNTVFWYRQTMMQGLELLAYFRNRAPLDDSGMPKDRFSAEMPDATLATLKIQPSEPRDSAVYFCASGLGQNTEAFFGQGTRLTVV.

This clonotype was seen many times. This chain connects TRBV9 to TRBJ2-7, with TRBD1 matching 8 bases. The germline gives CDR1 SGDLS, CDR2 YYNGEE. This CDR3 has 13 amino acids. Losses at the gene ends were 3 bases for V and 6 bases for J; bases not matched to a gene: 5. The CDR3 coding sequence is TGTGCCAGCAGCGAATCGGACAGGGCCGAGCAGTACTTC. Protein: CASSESDRAEQYF.

V usage is TRBV20-1 and J usage is TRBJ2-1; tentative D call: TRBD1 (5 bases). CDR1 is DFQATT and CDR2 is SNEGSKA in the germline V gene (reference sequence). V shed 5 bases and J shed 9 bases, with 20 bases lying between them. CDR3 length: 14 residues. CDR3 in amino acids: CSAAIRAKGTEQFF. The CDR3, as DNA: TGCAGTGCTGCAATCAGGGCAAAAGGCACTGAGCAGTTCTTC.

The count of this clonotype is one. V gene TRBV27 combines with J gene TRBJ2-2; D gene uncertain. CDR3 length: 15 residues. CDR1 is MNHEY and CDR2 is SMNVEV in the germline V gene (reference sequence). V lost 1 base, J lost 0 bases, and 6 bases lay in between. CDR3 DNA sequence: TGTGCCAGCAGTTTATTCCAAACGAACACCGGGGAGCTGTTTTTT. It codes for CASSLFQTNTGELFF.

The V call is TRBV5-1, the J call TRBJ2-7; D gene unclear. Trimming left V 0 bases short and J 4 bases short, with 20 bases between. The CDR3 extends over 17 amino acids. CDR1 is SGHRS, CDR2 YFSETQ, per germline. CDR3 region: CASSLEPPVAGVYEQYF. CDR3 sequence (DNA): TGCGCCAGCAGCTTGGAACCTCCCGTGGCAGGTGTTTACGAGCAGTACTTC.

This clonotype has ten or more counts. The gene calls are TRBV19 and TRBJ2-3; a weak D match, TRBD2 (6 bases). The CDR3 length is 13 residues. The germline V and J ends were trimmed by 7 bases and 7 bases, with 15 bases remaining between them. Germline V gives CDR1 LNHDA, CDR2 SQIVND (reference sequence). The CDR3 loop reads CASTLPGGHTQYF. The CDR3 nucleotides read TGTGCCAGTACCCTCCCCGGGGGACATACGCAGTATTTT.

The gene calls are TRBV10-3 and TRBJ1-5, with D perhaps matching TRBD1 (6 bases). The CDR3 runs to 15 residues. The V end lost 2 bases, the J end lost 3 bases, and 11 bases lay between the germline ends. The germline V gene encodes CDR1 ENHRY and CDR2 SYGVKD. The CDR3, as DNA: TGTGCCATCAGTGAGAGGGACAATGACAATCAGCCCCAGCATTTT. Amino acid sequence: CAISERDNDNQPQHF.

As regards this clonotype: A much larger clone differs from this one at a single base, so this may be a read error. This sequence joins TRBV24-1 and TRBJ2-1, with no clear D. The V gene lost 3 bases and the J gene lost 3 bases, with 11 bases spanning the gap. Germline assignment: CDR1 KGHDR and CDR2 SFDVKD. The CDR3 is 15 amino acids. The CDR3 loop reads CATSDPRTGYNEQFF. Here the CDR3 DNA reads TGTGCCACCAGTGATCCGCGGACGGGCTACAATGAGCAGTTCTTC.

This clonotype was seen more than once but under ten times. The chain links TRBV27 to TRBJ2-2, with TRBD2 identical over 9 bases. The CDR3 length is 12 residues. Germline V gene sequence: CDR1 MNHEY, CDR2 SMNVEV (reference sequence). With V trimmed by 10 bases and J by 4 bases, 1 base remained unmatched. In DNA form, the CDR3 reads TGTGCCACGCGGGAGGGCACCGGGGAGCTGTTTTTT. This translates into CATREGTGELFF.

This clonotype has ten or more counts. V usage is TRBV28 and J usage is TRBJ1-5; 7 bases agree with TRBD1. Per the germline V gene, CDR1 is MDHEN and CDR2 is SYDVKM. Unmatched junction bases numbered 5, after V lost 1 base and J lost 5 bases. The CDR3 has 15 residues. The CDR3 coding sequence is TGTGCCAGCAGTTTATCGGGGGACAGCGATCAGCCCCAGCATTTT. Protein product: CASSLSGDSDQPQHF.

For this clonotype: A much larger clone sits a single nucleotide away, making a read error possible. V is TRBV4-3 and J is TRBJ2-7, with D perhaps TRBD1 (5 bases). The germline V gene has CDR1 LGHNA and CDR2 YSLEER. CDR3 length: 14 residues. CDR3 protein: CASIQDLGDYEQYF. The CDR3 coding sequence is TGCGCCAGCATCCAAGATTTAGGGGACTACGAGCAGTACTTC.

This clonotype occurred a few times. The chain has TRBV9 and TRBJ2-7; 11 nucleotides agree with TRBD1. The germline CDR1 and CDR2 sequences are SGDLS and YYNGEE. The CDR3 sequence is 16 residues long. V gave up 3 bases and J gave up 7 bases; unmatched junction bases: 12. CDR3 sequence (DNA): TGTGCCAGCAGCGAAAGGACAGGGGGCCTCTTATTTGAGCAGTACTTC. Residues: CASSERTGGLLFEQYF.

This clonotype was counted between two and nine times. CDR3 sequence reads: CASSLGGTAEQYF. CDR3 DNA sequence: TGTGCCAGCAGCTTAGGTGGGACGGCCGAGCAGTACTTC. The chain has TRBV7-9 and TRBJ2-7, with D perhaps TRBD1 or TRBD2 (5 bases each). Germline V gene sequence: CDR1 SEHNR, CDR2 FQNEAQ (reference sequence). Trimming stripped 1 base from V and 6 bases from J, with 10 bases between. The CDR3 has 13 residues.

The chain combines TRBV12-3 or TRBV12-4 with TRBJ2-7; TRBD1 matches 9 bases. The CDR3 contains 14 residues. V shed 4 bases, J shed 3 bases, and the junction held 4 bases outside the gene matches. The CDR3 DNA sequence: TGTGCCAGCAGTTGGACAGGGGTTGACTACGAGCAGTACTTC. This codes for CASSWTGVDYEQYF.

This clonotype was counted only a few times. One end of the junction is discordant with germline, which a read error may explain. V gene TRBV7-7 combines with J gene TRBJ2-1, with TRBD2 matching over 8 bases. The V gene's germline CDR1 is SSHAT and CDR2 FNYEAQ (reference sequence). This CDR3 contains 14 residues. In nucleotides, the CDR3 is TGTGCTAGCAGCCCATTAGCGGGACATCATGAGCAGTTCTTC. Residues: CASSPLAGHHEQFF. Looking up the rest from reference TRBV7-7 and TRBJ2-1 gives the full variable domain: GAGVSQSPRYKVTKRGQDVTLRCDPISSHATLYWYQQALGQGPEFLTYFNYEAQPDKSGLPSDRFSAERPEGSISTLTIQRTEQRDSAMYRCASSPLAGHHEQFFGPGTRLTVL.